The 20 T cell receptor beta chains below were found in one sample sequenced in a study of metastatic and nonmetastatic thyroid tumors. TCRdb re-called the PCR reads through MiXCR. The sample lists around 53,000 clones; around a sixth were seen once. Patients were all untreated before their thyroid surgery. The sequenced material came from blood. These receptors all stem from a female donor with papillary thyroid cancer or a benign thyroid nodule (not recorded which). Some clones in this sample may be carry-over from other donors' samples.

The J gene is TRBJ1-5, the V gene TRBV19, with D unresolved. CDR3 length equals 16 residues. Germline V gene lookup returns CDR1 LNHDA and CDR2 SQIVND (reference sequence). Trimming removed 4 bases from V and 3 bases from J, with 16 bases in between. The CDR3 is CASSSRYGRLNQPQHF. The CDR3 region has the DNA TGTGCCAGTAGTAGCCGGTACGGTAGACTCAATCAGCCCCAGCATTTT.

This clone has a count of ten or more. This may be a read error: a much more frequent sequence differs by one nucleotide. This specimen includes other DNA sequences encoding the same CDR3. The chain links TRBV28 to TRBJ2-4; D is unresolved. This CDR3 comprises 16 residues. CDR1 MDHEN and CDR2 SYDVKM come from the germline V gene. The V end was cut by 5 bases, the J end by 8 bases, with 22 bases between. The CDR3 nucleotides are TGTGCCAGCAGTCCAACGCGACAAGGTCTTAGGTACATTCAGTACTTC. Translated, it gives CASSPTRQGLRYIQYF.

This clone has at least ten counts. CDR3 amino acids: CASGRRESGTDTQYF. CDR3 nucleotides: TGTGCCAGCGGAAGGAGGGAGTCTGGCACAGATACGCAGTATTTT. This chain uses TRBV2 with TRBJ2-3, with D perhaps matching TRBD2 (6 bases). V lost 8 bases and J 1 base, leaving 16 bases between the germline ends. Germline CDR1 SNHLY, CDR2 FYNNEI. This CDR3 has 15 amino acids.

Ten or more counts support this clone. This chain joins TRBV10-2 and TRBJ2-4, with D perhaps assigned TRBD1 or TRBD2 (5 bases each). V gave up 2 bases and J gave up 0 bases, with 8 bases separating them. CDR1 is WSHSY and CDR2 is SAAADI in the germline V gene. The CDR3 loop spans 15 amino acids. CDR3 sequence reads: CASSEAGTAKNIQYF. The CDR3 nucleotides read TGCGCCAGCAGTGAGGCAGGGACAGCCAAAAACATTCAGTACTTC.

V and J are TRBV9 and TRBJ2-3; 7 nucleotides line up with TRBD2. The germline V gene has CDR1 SGDLS and CDR2 YYNGEE. This CDR3 is 16 amino acids long. V shed 4 bases and J 4 bases; nucleotides not matched to a gene: 12. CDR3 region: CASSPTRGRDADTQYF. DNA of the CDR3: TGTGCCAGCAGCCCAACTAGAGGGAGGGACGCAGATACGCAGTATTTT.

This clone showed up many times. The rearrangement uses TRBV11-2 and TRBJ2-5, with TRBD1 matching 10 bases. V gave up 4 bases and J gave up 5 bases; unmatched junction bases: 7. The CDR3 consists of 15 residues. CDR1 and CDR2 (germline): SGHAT, FQNNGV. In DNA, the CDR3 is TGTGCCAGCAGCTCACTGACAGGGGGCATGGAGACCCAGTACTTC. Residues: CASSSLTGGMETQYF.

For this clone: Since a much larger clone is just one base distant, this may be a read error. Within the sample, other DNA sequences also encode this same CDR3. The chain has TRBV5-6 and TRBJ2-5; the D gene is possibly TRBD1 (5 bases). CDR1 SGHDT and CDR2 YYEEEE come from the germline V gene. This CDR3 region has 13 residues. CDR3 residues: CASSPTGPETQYF. The CDR3 DNA follows: TGTGCCAGCAGCCCCACAGGACCCGAGACACAGTACTTC.

The chain carries TRBV5-8 and TRBJ2-1; tentatively, D is TRBD1 (6 bases). V gave up 4 bases and J gave up 9 bases, with 17 bases separating them. The CDR3 totals 14 residues. Looked up from germline, CDR1 is SGHTS and CDR2 is YDEGEE. The CDR3 sequence is CASSLLVQGIEQFF. The CDR3 DNA follows: TGTGCCAGCAGCCTGTTGGTACAGGGCATTGAGCAGTTCTTC.

This clone was seen many times. This CDR3 is CASSSSWGLAGHTGELFF. CDR3 bases: TGTGCCAGCAGCTCCTCCTGGGGACTAGCGGGACACACCGGGGAGCTGTTTTTT. The genes are TRBV5-4 and TRBJ2-2; 13 bases map to TRBD2. After removal of 3 bases from V and 3 bases from J, the junction contained 8 bases not matched to a gene. The CDR3 has 18 amino acids. Germline-derived CDR1 and CDR2 are SGHNT and YYREEE (reference sequence).

The chain uses TRBV4-3 and TRBJ2-4, with 8 bases that match TRBD2. The DNA matches TRBJ2-1 better at its end, which makes the J call doubtful. The CDR3 has 17 residues. The germline CDR1 and CDR2 sequences are LGHNA and YSLEER. CDR3 in DNA: TGCGCCAGCAGCCAAGATTCAAGCGGGAGTGGCTATGTTGGGCAGTTCTTC. It translates to CASSQDSSGSGYVGQFF.

This clone is medium-sized within its sample. One end of the junction does not line up with germline, which may come from a read error. This chain uses TRBV6-1 with TRBJ2-7; 9 bases are a match to TRBD2. The CDR3 consists of 13 residues. The germline V gene encodes CDR1 MNHNS and CDR2 SASEGT. CDR3 coding DNA: TGTGCGAGCAGTTATAGCGGGAGCAACGAGCAGTACTTC. Its translation: CASSYSGSNEQYF.

About this clone itself: Given the absence of the conserved phenylalanine or tryptophan at the CDR3 end, a read error is likely. The chain has TRBV20-1 and TRBJ1-2; no definite D call. The germline gives CDR1 DFQATT, CDR2 SNEGSKA (reference sequence). The CDR3 loop spans 13 amino acids. CDR3 coding DNA: TGCAGCCCTACGGCGCAGCCTACTGGAGTCTACACCCTC. Translated: CSPTAQPTGVYTL.

This clone was seen more than once but under ten times. This CDR3 is missing its conserved last phenylalanine or tryptophan, likely due to a read error. CDR3 residues: CASRPDWNTGELFS. In nucleotides, the CDR3 is TGTGCCAGCAGGCCTGACTGGAACACCGGTGAGCTGTTTTCT. The chain uses TRBV12-3 or TRBV12-4 and TRBJ2-2, with no clear D. The CDR3 has 14 amino acids.

This chain links TRBV3-1 with TRBJ2-3, with TRBD1 matching 8 bases. Unmatched junction bases numbered 7, after V lost 6 bases and J lost 11 bases. In germline, CDR1 is LGHDT, CDR2 YNNKEL (reference sequence). The length of the CDR3 is 12 residues. The CDR3 region is CASSSAGGLQYF. The CDR3 DNA follows: TGTGCCAGCAGTTCTGCAGGGGGCTTGCAGTATTTT.

Regarding this clone: One junction end disagrees with the germline gene, perhaps due to a read error. The J gene is TRBJ1-2, the V gene TRBV27; D is unclear. This CDR3 contains 18 residues. CDR1 MNHEY and CDR2 SMNVEV come from the germline V gene (reference sequence). CDR3 loop: CASSLSVRGSASNLGYTF. The DNA for the CDR3 is TGTGCCAGCAGTCTATCGGTCCGGGGTTCAGCCTCGAACCTTGGCTACACCTTC.

The chain carries TRBV20-1 and TRBJ2-1; TRBD1 matches 8 bases. This CDR3 has 12 residues. V lost 8 bases to trimming and J lost 4 bases; unmatched junction nucleotides: 4. Germline CDR1 DFQATT, CDR2 SNEGSKA (reference sequence). CDR3 coding DNA: TGCAGTCGGACAGGGTCTTACAATGAGCAGTTCTTC. This codes for CSRTGSYNEQFF.

To note about this clone: This may be a read error: a much more frequent sequence differs by one nucleotide. The V call is TRBV7-9, the J call TRBJ2-4; possibly TRBD2 for D (6 bases). The CDR3 runs to 15 residues. CDR1 is SEHNR and CDR2 is FQNEAQ in the germline V gene (reference sequence). V was clipped by 6 bases and J by 6 bases, with 18 bases between them. The CDR3 loop reads CASRLAGTGVNIQYF. DNA of the CDR3: TGTGCCAGCAGATTGGCTGGGACGGGGGTAAACATTCAGTACTTC.

A single count supports this clone. This CDR3 is missing its conserved last phenylalanine or tryptophan, likely due to a read error. The chain employs TRBV2 and TRBJ2-1; no firm D call. This CDR3 is built from 16 residues. The germline V gene has CDR1 SNHLY and CDR2 FYNNEI. The CDR3 DNA is TGTGCCAGCAGTGAGGAGACATCTACTGTGGTCAATGGGCAGTTCTCC. It is translated as CASSEETSTVVNGQFS.

This clone was detected ten times or more. This chain joins TRBV4-1 and TRBJ2-1; 7 bases align to TRBD1. V dropped 4 bases and J dropped 0; count of bases not matched to a gene: 3. The CDR3 spans 15 residues. The V gene's germline CDR1 is MGHRA and CDR2 YSYEKL. The CDR3, as DNA: TGCGCCAGCAGCCTGGGACAGAGCTCCTACAATGAGCAGTTCTTC. Residues: CASSLGQSSYNEQFF.

This clone was counted at least ten times. The chain couples TRBV5-1 to TRBJ2-4; 8 bases match TRBD2. Germline V gene lookup returns CDR1 SGHRS and CDR2 YFSETQ. The CDR3 covers 13 residues. The V and J ends lost 4 bases and 7 bases, in that order; junction bases with no gene match: 4. The CDR3 bases are TGCGCCAGCAGCCCGGGAGGGGGGAACATTCAGTACTTC. Amino acid sequence: CASSPGGGNIQYF.